These T cell receptor beta chains were read from a single sample in a study of response to subunit inactivated influenza vaccine. One entry per CDR3 protein, called by TCRdb with MiXCR from the RT-PCR reads. The data hold approximately 230,000 distinct CDR3 sequences, with 9.5% to 15% observed a single time. The sample was non-naive T cells sorted from PBMCs, taken around 14 days before vaccination. The receptors here all came from a man in his fifties or sixties who received an inactivated influenza vaccine. The CDR3 runs from the conserved cysteine through the conserved F or W. Fields, in order: CDR3 protein, V gene, J gene, clone size, D gene. The D gene is left open where the match is weak. Expanded clones are given a class, and other clones once, few, many or no size at all.

CDR3: CASSHLLGETQYF
V: TRBV14
J: TRBJ2-5
size: few
D: -

CDR3: CSARWARTEAFF
V: TRBV29-1
J: TRBJ1-1
size: -
D: -

CDR3: CASSSSGGGSLQYF
V: TRBV11-2
J: TRBJ2-3
size: -
D: -

CDR3: CASRPRLFGEQYF
V: TRBV6-1
J: TRBJ2-7
size: -
D: -

CDR3: CASSFRSLFYEQYF
V: TRBV2
J: TRBJ2-7
size: -
D: -

CDR3: CASSLGRHEQYF
V: TRBV11-2
J: TRBJ2-7
size: few
D: -

CDR3: CASSSMMKGSYGYTF
V: TRBV11-2
J: TRBJ1-2
size: many
D: -

CDR3: CASSETANSPLHF
V: TRBV6-1
J: TRBJ1-6
size: few
D: -

CDR3: CASSSLGRRSNYGYTF
V: TRBV28
J: TRBJ1-2
size: few
D: -

CDR3: CAIRRGASGGLRYQETQYF
V: TRBV10-3
J: TRBJ2-5
size: -
D: TRBD2

CDR3: CASSPFLGGTGELFF
V: TRBV5-6
J: TRBJ2-2
size: many
D: -

CDR3: CSAGANVLTF
V: TRBV20-1
J: TRBJ2-6
size: few
D: -

CDR3: CASSPSGLAGRETQYF
V: TRBV7-2
J: TRBJ2-5
size: many
D: TRBD2

CDR3: CASSGLTGTDIQYF
V: TRBV6-1
J: TRBJ2-4
size: many
D: -

CDR3: CAISDPPGGRSGELFF
V: TRBV10-3
J: TRBJ2-2
size: -
D: TRBD2

CDR3: CASSQLGGVRAETQYF
V: TRBV14
J: TRBJ2-5
size: few
D: -

CDR3: CASSLALSLDRTENTGELFF
V: TRBV7-2
J: TRBJ2-2
size: -
D: -

CDR3: CASRFYPSGRSQETQYF
V: TRBV28
J: TRBJ2-5
size: -
D: TRBD2